Reported below is one T cell receptor beta chain. Its antigen target is currently unknown. Base qualities are not provided; no much larger clone lies one nucleotide away. Using the deep immunoSEQ assay, TCR CDR3 regions were amplified from genomic DNA by multiplex PCR. For each cell subset, the extracted genomic DNA was distributed evenly across all wells of several immunoSEQ 96-well plates, and each plate served as one replicate. For sorted subsets, each replicate PCR was loaded with roughly 200 ng genomic DNA, equivalent to 30,000 to 35,000 T cell genomes. The purified libraries were quantified using a Qubit 3.0 fluorometer, sized with a Bioanalyzer 2100, and then quantified again using the KAPA Library Quantification kit. A separate single-read 150-cycle Illumina NextSeq 550 flow cell was used to sequence each immunoSEQ 96-well plate. The published analysis was carried out like this. The immunoSEQ output contained only junctional sequences without quality scores, so filtering could not match that applied to full-length reads. Sequences were annotated with PyIR, a Python wrapper for IgBLAST v1.9, and V/J genes and CDR3 were assigned using IMGT germline references. Reads were removed for weak V/J assignments (E-value above 1e-6), missing CDR3, stop codons, out-of-frame junctions, or ambiguous translated residues. A V3J clonotype was defined by an identical inferred V gene, J gene, and CDR3 amino acid sequence. Percentage overlap between repertoires was computed as shared unique clonotypes divided by the size of the smaller repertoire. Three approaches were used to assess repertoire richness: RTK rarefaction, the Chao1 estimator, and Recon v2.1 estimates of unobserved clonotypes. Generation probabilities for all TCRbeta clonotypes obtained by the gDNA method from a handful of donors were computed using OLGA. What TCRdb holds here is the immuneACCESS table cut down to in-frame rearrangements. Part of the clones is not present; checked against another copy, under half of the missing clones reflect an unresolved V gene, and the others are unexplained. Clonal size and the V and J genes are those of that table, whereas D and trimming came from the DNA. The sample contains about 1.9 million clones, 85% to 95% of them found a single time. The top ten hold 1.5% to 2% of the sample.

The source of the sample is a study of shared clonotypes between healthy human individuals (dated by TCRdb to the early 2020s). Regarding the study in general: The cohort included a few men and a couple of women between 18 and 49 years of age. For each donor, three plates each were used for CD4 naive and CD4 memory, two plates were used for CD8 naive, and one plate was used for CD8 memory. The study deeply sequenced blood TCR repertoires of five healthy adults to estimate repertoire size and the extent of clonotype sharing between individuals. Libraries were prepared and TCR repertoires were sequenced by different laboratories using diverse techniques, in order to increase sequencing depth and limit assay-specific biases. Each donor's leukapheresis produced roughly between roughly 0.85 and 9.5 billion PBMCs.

Looking up the germline V gene yields CDR1 MNHNS and CDR2 SASEGT. V and J lose 2 bases and 0 bases, and a span of 10 bases separates them. Including cysteine and phenylalanine, the CDR3 has 15 amino acids. Just the 45-base CDR3 DNA is kept, in frame starting at base 1. Beyond this particular receptor, the publication reports: Pairwise subsampling indicated that sequencing depth was expected to affect the degree of clonotype sharing among donors. Roughly 5% of naive CD4, 3.5% of naive CD8, 2.3% of memory CD4, and around 0.4% of memory CD8 clonotypes were shared across several donors. Because the study included only a small number of donors, the genetic and exposure-history diversity represented was limited. Even with the large sequencing depth, rarefaction of the sorted-subset datasets indicated that sequencing was incomplete. Sampling was restricted to blood, and TCR repertoires in tissues likely differ from the TCR repertoires found in blood. Compared with non-shared clonotypes, the clonotypes found in all four sorted-subset donors had higher generation probabilities. Naive subsets generally had larger estimated clonotype richness than memory subsets did.

CD8 naive samples consisted of CD45RO-negative cells that were positively selected for CCR7, yielding a CD45RA+CCR7+ population without TemRA cells. Healthy HIV-negative adults with no recently reported acute infections or vaccinations were included as donors. All donors were Caucasian adults living in Nashville, Tennessee, USA. Blood was obtained by leukapheresis, after which PBMCs were separated by Ficoll-Histopaque density gradient centrifugation and cryopreserved in liquid nitrogen vapor phase. Analytical flow cytometry was used to check the purity and quantity of each magnetically sorted T cell population. Genomic DNA was isolated from each sorted fraction and quantified by UV absorbance on a Nanodrop 2000c.

This clonotype was sampled from a man younger than 35 in good health. Some clones in this sample may be carry-over from other donors' samples. Sample: naive CD8+ T cells from PBMCs. The label giving this sample's cell subset or site can be read as: CD45RA+CCR7+. The sequence links TRBV6-1 to TRBJ1-1; the D gene is not confidently resolved. The nucleotide sequence is TGTGCCAGCAGTGAATACGGGAGAGTGAACACTGAAGCTTTCTTT. It codes for CASSEYGRVNTEAFF.